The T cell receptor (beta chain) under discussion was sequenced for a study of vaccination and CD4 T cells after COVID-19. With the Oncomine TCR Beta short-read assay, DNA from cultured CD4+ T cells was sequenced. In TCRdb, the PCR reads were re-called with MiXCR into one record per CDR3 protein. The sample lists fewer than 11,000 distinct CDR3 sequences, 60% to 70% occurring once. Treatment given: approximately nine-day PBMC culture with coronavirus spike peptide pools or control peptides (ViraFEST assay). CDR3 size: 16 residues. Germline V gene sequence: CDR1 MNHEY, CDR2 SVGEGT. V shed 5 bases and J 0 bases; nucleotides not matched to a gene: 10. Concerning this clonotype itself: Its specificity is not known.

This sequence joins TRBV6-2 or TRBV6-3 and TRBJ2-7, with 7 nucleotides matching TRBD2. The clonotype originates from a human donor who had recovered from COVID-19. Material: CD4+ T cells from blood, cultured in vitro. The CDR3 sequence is CASSRGGRGSSYEQYF. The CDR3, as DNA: TGTGCCAGCAGTAGAGGCGGGAGAGGGTCCTCCTACGAGCAGTACTTC.